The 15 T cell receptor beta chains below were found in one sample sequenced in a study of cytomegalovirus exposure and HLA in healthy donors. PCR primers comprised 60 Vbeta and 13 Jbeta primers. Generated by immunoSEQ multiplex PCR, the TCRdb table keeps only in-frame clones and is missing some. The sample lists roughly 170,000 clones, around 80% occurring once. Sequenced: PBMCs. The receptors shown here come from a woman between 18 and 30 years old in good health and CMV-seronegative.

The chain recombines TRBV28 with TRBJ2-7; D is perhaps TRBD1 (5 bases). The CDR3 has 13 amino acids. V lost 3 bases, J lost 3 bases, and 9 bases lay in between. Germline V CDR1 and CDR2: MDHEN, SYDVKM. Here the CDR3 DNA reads TGTGCCAGCAGTTTGGGGCAAAGCTACGAGCAGTACTTC. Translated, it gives CASSLGQSYEQYF.

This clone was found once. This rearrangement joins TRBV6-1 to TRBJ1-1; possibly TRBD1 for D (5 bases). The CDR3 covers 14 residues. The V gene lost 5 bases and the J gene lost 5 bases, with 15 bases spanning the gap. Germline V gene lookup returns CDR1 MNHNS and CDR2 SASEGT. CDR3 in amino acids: CASSYREGPTEAFF. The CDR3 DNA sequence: TGTGCCAGCAGTTATCGGGAGGGGCCTACTGAAGCTTTCTTT.

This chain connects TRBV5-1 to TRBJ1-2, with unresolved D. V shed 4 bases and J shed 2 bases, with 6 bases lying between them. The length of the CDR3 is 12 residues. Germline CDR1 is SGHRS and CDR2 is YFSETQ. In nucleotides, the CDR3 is TGCGCCAGCAGCCTTAAAAACTATGGCTACACCTTC. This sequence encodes CASSLKNYGYTF.

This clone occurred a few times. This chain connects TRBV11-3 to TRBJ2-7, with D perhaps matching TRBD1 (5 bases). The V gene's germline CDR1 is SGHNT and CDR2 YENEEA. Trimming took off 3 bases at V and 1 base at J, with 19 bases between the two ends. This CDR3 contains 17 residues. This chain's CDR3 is CASSFRQTTNPSYEQYF. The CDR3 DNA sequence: TGTGCCAGCAGCTTCCGACAGACCACTAACCCTTCCTACGAGCAGTACTTC.

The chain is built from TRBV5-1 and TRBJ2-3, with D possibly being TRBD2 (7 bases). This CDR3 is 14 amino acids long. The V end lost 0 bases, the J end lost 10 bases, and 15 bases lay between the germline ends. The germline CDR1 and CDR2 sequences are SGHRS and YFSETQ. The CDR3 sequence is CASSLAGGPGSQYF. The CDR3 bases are TGCGCCAGCAGCTTGGCCGGGGGGCCAGGGTCGCAGTATTTT.

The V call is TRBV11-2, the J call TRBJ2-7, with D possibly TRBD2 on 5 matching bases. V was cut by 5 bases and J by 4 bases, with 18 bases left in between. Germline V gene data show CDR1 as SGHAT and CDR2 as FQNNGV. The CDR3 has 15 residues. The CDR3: CASSPSSRGGYEQYF. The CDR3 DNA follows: TGTGCCAGCAGCCCTTCTAGCAGAGGCGGTTACGAGCAGTACTTC.

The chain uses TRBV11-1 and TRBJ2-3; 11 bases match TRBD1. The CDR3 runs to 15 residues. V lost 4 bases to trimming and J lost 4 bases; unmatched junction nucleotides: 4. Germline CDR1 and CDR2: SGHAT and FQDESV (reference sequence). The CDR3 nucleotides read TGTGCCAGCAGCTCGGACAGGGGGCAAGCAGATACGCAGTATTTT. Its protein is CASSSDRGQADTQYF.

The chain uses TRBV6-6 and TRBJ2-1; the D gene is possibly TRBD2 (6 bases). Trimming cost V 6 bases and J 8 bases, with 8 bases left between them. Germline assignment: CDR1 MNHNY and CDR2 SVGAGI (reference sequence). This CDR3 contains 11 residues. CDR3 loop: CASRRGDEQFF. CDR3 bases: TGTGCCAGCAGGCGGGGTGATGAGCAGTTCTTC.

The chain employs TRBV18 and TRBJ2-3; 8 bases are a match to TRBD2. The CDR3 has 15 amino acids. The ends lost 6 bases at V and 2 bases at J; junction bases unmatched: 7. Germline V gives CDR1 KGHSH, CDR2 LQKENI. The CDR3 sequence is CASSLSGRTTDTQYF. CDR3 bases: TGTGCCAGCTCGCTGAGCGGGAGAACCACAGATACGCAGTATTTT. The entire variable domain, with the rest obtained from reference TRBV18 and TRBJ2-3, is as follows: NAGVMQNPRHLVRRRGQEARLRCSPMKGHSHVYWYRQLPEEGLKFMVYLQKENIIDESGMPKERFSAEFPKEGPSILRIQQVVRGDSAAYFCASSLSGRTTDTQYFGPGTRLTVL.

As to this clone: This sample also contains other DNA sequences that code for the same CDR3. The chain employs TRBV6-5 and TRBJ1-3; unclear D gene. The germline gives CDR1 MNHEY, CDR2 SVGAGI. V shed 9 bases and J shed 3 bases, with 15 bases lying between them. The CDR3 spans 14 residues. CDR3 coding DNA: TGTGCCAGTCGGCGGGGAGTGGGTGGAAACACCATATATTTT. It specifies CASRRGVGGNTIYF.

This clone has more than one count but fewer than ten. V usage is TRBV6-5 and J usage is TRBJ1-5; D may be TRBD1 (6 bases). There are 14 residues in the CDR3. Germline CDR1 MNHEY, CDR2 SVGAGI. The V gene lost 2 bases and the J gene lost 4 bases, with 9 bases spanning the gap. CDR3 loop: CASSYRGANQPQHF. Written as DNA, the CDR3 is TGTGCCAGCAGTTACCGGGGGGCGAATCAGCCCCAGCATTTT.

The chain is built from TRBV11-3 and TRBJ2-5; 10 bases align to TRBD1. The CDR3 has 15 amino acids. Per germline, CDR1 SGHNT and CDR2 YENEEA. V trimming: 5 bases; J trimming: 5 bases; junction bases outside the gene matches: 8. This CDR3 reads CASSPGDRGRETQYF. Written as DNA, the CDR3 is TGTGCCAGCAGCCCCGGGGACAGGGGTAGGGAGACCCAGTACTTC.

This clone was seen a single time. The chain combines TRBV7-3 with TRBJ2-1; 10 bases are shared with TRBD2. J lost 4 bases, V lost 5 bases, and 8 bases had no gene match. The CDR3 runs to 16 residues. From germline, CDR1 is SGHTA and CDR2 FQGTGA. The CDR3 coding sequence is TGTGCCAGCAGCCCCGAACTAGCGGGACAATACAATGAGCAGTTCTTC. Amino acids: CASSPELAGQYNEQFF. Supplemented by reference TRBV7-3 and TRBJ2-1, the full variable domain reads GAGVSQTPSNKVTEKGKYVELRCDPISGHTALYWYRQSLGQGPEFLIYFQGTGAADDSGLPNDRFFAVRPEGSVSTLKIQRTERGDSAVYLCASSPELAGQYNEQFFGPGTRLTVL.

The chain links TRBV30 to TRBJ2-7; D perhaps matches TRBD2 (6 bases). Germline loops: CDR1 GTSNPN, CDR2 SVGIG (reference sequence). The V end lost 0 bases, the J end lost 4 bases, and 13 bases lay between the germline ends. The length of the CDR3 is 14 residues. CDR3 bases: TGTGCCTGGAGTGTACTCGGGAGCGGGTACGAGCAGTACTTC. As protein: CAWSVLGSGYEQYF.

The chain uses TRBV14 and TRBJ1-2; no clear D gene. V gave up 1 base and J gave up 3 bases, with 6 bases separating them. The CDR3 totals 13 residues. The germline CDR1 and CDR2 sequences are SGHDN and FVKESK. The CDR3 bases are TGTGCCAGCAGCCAAGCTATCTACTATGGCTACACCTTC. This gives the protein CASSQAIYYGYTF.